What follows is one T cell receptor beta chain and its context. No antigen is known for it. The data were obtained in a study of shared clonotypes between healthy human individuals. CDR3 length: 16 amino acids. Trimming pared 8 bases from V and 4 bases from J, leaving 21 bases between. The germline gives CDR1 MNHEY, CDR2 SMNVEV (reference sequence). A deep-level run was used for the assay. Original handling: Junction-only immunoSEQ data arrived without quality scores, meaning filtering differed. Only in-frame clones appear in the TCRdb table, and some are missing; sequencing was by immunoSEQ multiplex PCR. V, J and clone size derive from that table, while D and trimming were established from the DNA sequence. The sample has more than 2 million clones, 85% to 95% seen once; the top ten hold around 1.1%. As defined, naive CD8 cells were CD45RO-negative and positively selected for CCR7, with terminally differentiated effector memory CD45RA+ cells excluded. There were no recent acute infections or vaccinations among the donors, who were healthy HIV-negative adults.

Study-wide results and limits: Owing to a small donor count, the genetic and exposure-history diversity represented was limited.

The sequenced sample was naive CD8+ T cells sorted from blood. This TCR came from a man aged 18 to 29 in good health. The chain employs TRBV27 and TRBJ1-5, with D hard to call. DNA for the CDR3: TGTGCCAGCGCCCCTCCTGGGGTGGGCTTAAATCAGCCCCAGCATTTT. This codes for CASAPPGVGLNQPQHF.